Listed here are 26 T cell receptor beta chains from one sample, sequenced in a study of cytomegalovirus exposure and HLA in healthy donors. Primers for the PCR totalled 60 Vbeta and 13 Jbeta. The method was immunoSEQ multiplex PCR; TCRdb's version includes in-frame clones alone and lacks a portion of them. Among about 200,000 clones, around 73% were seen once, and the ten largest hold roughly 3%. The sequencing sample was made of PBMCs. These receptors all come from a woman in her thirties in good health and CMV-seronegative.

This rearrangement joins TRBV29-1 to TRBJ1-1; 8 positions match TRBD1. This CDR3 contains 12 residues. The junction had 2 bases not matched to a gene; V was cut back by 7 bases and J by 1 base. Per germline, CDR1 SQVTM and CDR2 ANQGSEA. The CDR3 coding sequence is TGCAGCGCGGACAGGGAGAACACTGAAGCTTTCTTT. Translation: CSADRENTEAFF.

This chain joins TRBV9 and TRBJ2-5; D perhaps matches TRBD2 (5 bases). V lost 2 bases, J lost 5 bases, and 10 bases lay in between. This CDR3 has 13 residues. Germline lookup yields CDR1 SGDLS and CDR2 YYNGEE. The CDR3 DNA is TGTGCCAGCAGCGTGAGGGCGATGGAGACCCAGTACTTC. Protein: CASSVRAMETQYF.

This CDR3 reads CAWSAVAALNTGELFF. CDR3 sequence (DNA): TGTGCCTGGAGTGCCGTGGCTGCCCTGAACACCGGGGAGCTGTTTTTT. This chain connects TRBV30 to TRBJ2-2; D remains unclear. Deletions cut 1 base from V and 1 base from J, with 13 bases between. This CDR3 region has 16 residues. CDR1 and CDR2 (germline): GTSNPN, SVGIG (reference sequence).

The chain joins TRBV11-3 to TRBJ2-2; TRBD2 might be the D (6 bases). CDR1 SGHNT and CDR2 YENEEA come from the germline V gene. Trimming left V 5 bases short and J 4 bases short, with 14 bases between. CDR3 size: 15 residues. CDR3 nucleotide sequence: TGTGCCAGCAGCCCATCCGGGAGTACCACCGGGGAGCTGTTTTTT. Translating gives CASSPSGSTTGELFF.

This clone was seen only a few times. The V gene is TRBV5-1, the J gene TRBJ1-2; tentative D call: TRBD1 (5 bases). There are 13 residues in the CDR3. Germline V gene sequence: CDR1 SGHRS, CDR2 YFSETQ. Trimming removed 1 base at V and 8 bases at J, with 12 bases between. The CDR3, as DNA: TGCGCCAGCAGCTTGCTGGGGGAGGGAGGCTACACCTTC. This codes for CASSLLGEGGYTF.

The chain recombines TRBV11-2 with TRBJ1-1, with D unresolved. V lost 10 bases and J lost 2, with 17 bases in between. The germline V gene has CDR1 SGHAT and CDR2 FQNNGV. The CDR3 runs to 14 residues. The CDR3 nucleotides read TGTGCCACCGGACTTGTAGCGGGAAACACTGAAGCTTTCTTT. Amino acid sequence: CATGLVAGNTEAFF.

The rearrangement uses TRBV11-2 and TRBJ2-1, with TRBD2 identical over 9 bases. The germline V gene has CDR1 SGHAT and CDR2 FQNNGV. The J segment lost 5 bases and the V segment lost 0 bases, leaving 11 bases of the junction unmatched. This CDR3 comprises 18 residues. CDR3 amino acids: CASSLEFSGSLYNNEQFF. The CDR3, as DNA: TGTGCCAGCAGCTTAGAATTTAGCGGGAGCCTCTACAACAATGAGCAGTTCTTC. Full variable domain (missing parts from reference TRBV11-2 and TRBJ2-1): EAGVAQSPRYKIIEKRQSVAFWCNPISGHATLYWYQQILGQGPKLLIQFQNNGVVDDSQLPKDRFSAERLKGVDSTLKIQPAKLEDSAVYLCASSLEFSGSLYNNEQFFGPGTRLTVL.

The J gene is TRBJ1-1, the V gene TRBV30; D might be TRBD1 (6 bases). The V end was cut by 4 bases, the J end by 4 bases, with 10 bases between. CDR1 is GTSNPN and CDR2 is SVGIG in the germline V gene (reference sequence). CDR3 length: 12 amino acids. This CDR3 is CAWTRDTTEAFF. For the CDR3, the DNA is TGTGCCTGGACCCGGGACACCACTGAAGCTTTCTTT.

The chain couples TRBV7-2 to TRBJ2-5, with D perhaps TRBD2 (5 bases). V gave up 0 bases and J gave up 2 bases, with 7 bases separating them. Germline lookup yields CDR1 SGHTA and CDR2 FQGNSA. The CDR3 length is 14 residues. The CDR3 loop is CASSLAGEQETQYF. In DNA form, the CDR3 reads TGTGCCAGCAGCTTAGCGGGAGAACAAGAGACCCAGTACTTC.

This sequence joins TRBV7-2 and TRBJ2-2; the match to TRBD2 covers 9 bases. J lost 6 bases, V lost 4 bases, and 12 bases had no gene match. The CDR3 covers 17 residues. CDR1 is SGHTA and CDR2 is FQGNSA in the germline V gene. In DNA, the CDR3 is TGTGCCAGCAGCTCCTTGAGACTAGCGGCCAAGGCCGGGGAGCTGTTTTTT. Its protein product is CASSSLRLAAKAGELFF.

This clone was observed a single time. V and J are TRBV5-1 and TRBJ2-3, with 10 bases lining up with TRBD1. V lost 4 bases to trimming and J lost 1 base; unmatched junction nucleotides: 9. The CDR3 contains 17 residues. CDR1 is SGHRS, CDR2 YFSETQ, per germline. The CDR3 nucleotides are TGCGCCAGCAGCCCGCCAGCCGGGACAGGGGGCACAGATACGCAGTATTTT. It is translated as CASSPPAGTGGTDTQYF.

The genes are TRBV4-1 and TRBJ2-3; D possibly corresponds to TRBD2 (6 bases). The CDR3 has 15 amino acids. V lost 0 bases to trimming and J lost 4 bases, with 11 bases between them. The germline V gene encodes CDR1 MGHRA and CDR2 YSYEKL. The CDR3 region is CASSQEWRGADTQYF. CDR3 bases: TGCGCCAGCAGCCAAGAGTGGCGGGGCGCAGATACGCAGTATTTT.

The V gene is TRBV11-3, the J gene TRBJ2-2, with 12 bases identical to TRBD2. CDR3 length: 16 residues. Germline V lookup: CDR1 SGHNT, CDR2 YENEEA. The trim removed 1 base at V and 7 bases at J, leaving 4 bases unmatched. CDR3: CASSLGLAGVVGELFF. The CDR3 coding sequence is TGTGCCAGCAGCTTAGGACTAGCGGGAGTAGTCGGGGAGCTGTTTTTT.

This clone was observed a few times. The rearrangement links TRBV7-3 to TRBJ1-1; TRBD1 matches 8 bases. Trimming at V came to 5 bases and at J to 5 bases, leaving 13 bases not matched to a gene. The CDR3 runs 16 residues. The germline V gene has CDR1 SGHTA and CDR2 FQGTGA. CDR3 coding DNA: TGTGCCAGCAGCGCCCAGCCTGGACAGGGATGGACTGAAGCTTTCTTT. This gives the protein CASSAQPGQGWTEAFF.

The chain uses TRBV14 and TRBJ1-1; no clear D. The CDR3 is 13 amino acids. Germline loops: CDR1 SGHDN, CDR2 FVKESK. CDR3 protein: CATSTGLNTEAFF. The DNA for the CDR3 is TGTGCTACGTCTACGGGTTTGAACACTGAAGCTTTCTTT.

This chain uses TRBV11-2 with TRBJ2-7; a weak D match, TRBD1 (5 bases). With 1 base removed from V and 0 bases from J, the gap between germline ends came to 10 bases. CDR1 SGHAT and CDR2 FQNNGV come from the germline V gene. This CDR3 has 15 amino acids. CDR3 sequence (DNA): TGTGCCAGCAGCTTAGGATTAGGGGTCTCCTACGAGCAGTACTTC. Translated, it gives CASSLGLGVSYEQYF.

In its sample, this clone was seen a few times. The chain carries TRBV30 and TRBJ2-5; 11 bases fit TRBD2. V was clipped by 3 bases and J by 6 bases; unmatched bases: 9. The CDR3 runs to 15 residues. Germline CDR1 is GTSNPN and CDR2 is SVGIG (reference sequence). The CDR3 DNA reads as TGTGCCTGGAGGACTCTGGGACTAGCGGTTCAGACCCAGTACTTC. As protein: CAWRTLGLAVQTQYF. The whole variable domain, filled in from reference TRBV30 and TRBJ2-5, reads SQTIHQWPATLVQPVGSPLSLECTVEGTSNPNLYWYRQAAGRGLQLLFYSVGIGQISSEVPQNLSASRPQDRQFILSSKKLLLSDSGFYLCAWRTLGLAVQTQYFGPGTRLLVL.

The CDR3: CASSQVVSGGYEQYF. The CDR3 nucleotides are TGCGCCAGCAGCCAAGTAGTTAGCGGGGGGTACGAGCAGTACTTC. V usage is TRBV4-1 and J usage is TRBJ2-7; 10 positions match TRBD2. The CDR3 covers 15 residues. The V gene's germline CDR1 is MGHRA and CDR2 YSYEKL. V was clipped by 1 base and J by 4 bases; unmatched bases: 4.

The chain couples TRBV5-4 to TRBJ2-3, with TRBD2 matching 7 bases. After removal of 0 bases from V and 2 bases from J, the junction contained 6 bases not matched to a gene. Germline lookup yields CDR1 SGHNT and CDR2 YYREEE (reference sequence). The CDR3 has 16 residues. The CDR3, as DNA: TGTGCCAGCAGCTTGGGCGGGAGAGGAGACACAGATACGCAGTATTTT. This codes for CASSLGGRGDTDTQYF.

Only a few counts were recorded for this clone. The V and J genes are TRBV5-1 and TRBJ2-3, with 10 bases matching TRBD2. This CDR3 has 16 residues. Germline CDR1 reads SGHRS; CDR2 reads YFSETQ. V trimming: 0 bases; J trimming: 4 bases; junction bases outside the gene matches: 5. CDR3 DNA: TGCGCCAGCAGCTTGGCTCCTAGCGGGAGAGCAGATACGCAGTATTTT. Protein: CASSLAPSGRADTQYF.

This rearrangement joins TRBV13 to TRBJ2-7; no clear D. Trimming removed 5 bases at V and 0 bases at J, with 8 bases between. Germline CDR1 PRHDT, CDR2 FYEKMQ (reference sequence). The CDR3 is made up of 13 amino acids. CDR3 amino acids: CASSKWSSYEQYF. The CDR3 DNA reads TGTGCCAGCAGCAAATGGAGCTCCTACGAGCAGTACTTC.

The chain joins TRBV29-1 to TRBJ2-7; TRBD1 aligns across 8 bases. This CDR3 comprises 14 residues. Germline CDR1 SQVTM, CDR2 ANQGSEA. The trim removed 6 bases at V and 1 base at J, leaving 8 bases unmatched. The CDR3 sequence: CSVWIWDRSYEQYF. The CDR3, as DNA: TGCAGCGTCTGGATTTGGGACAGGTCCTACGAGCAGTACTTC.

In DNA form, the CDR3 reads TGCGCCAGCAGCTTAAGCGGTCAGGGAGGACAGGGGAATTCACCCCTCCACTTT. Residues: CASSLSGQGGQGNSPLHF. This chain links TRBV5-1 with TRBJ1-6; the match to TRBD1 covers 9 bases. The CDR3 covers 18 residues. CDR1 and CDR2 (germline): SGHRS, YFSETQ. Germline trimming cut 2 bases from V and 7 bases from J; bases unmatched to any gene: 13.

J is TRBJ2-1 and V is TRBV6-1; perhaps TRBD2 as D (5 bases). The germline V gene has CDR1 MNHNS and CDR2 SASEGT. Trimming removed 6 bases from V and 1 base from J, with 13 bases in between. The CDR3 runs 15 residues. As DNA, the CDR3 is TGTGCCAGCAGCCGGGGATTAATTTCCTACAATGAGCAGTTCTTC. It specifies CASSRGLISYNEQFF.

The rearrangement links TRBV11-2 to TRBJ2-3, with D possibly matching TRBD2 (6 bases). The V and J ends lost 7 bases and 0 bases respectively, with 14 bases between them. CDR3 length: 15 amino acids. CDR1 SGHAT and CDR2 FQNNGV come from the germline V gene. CDR3 loop: CASTAYGGSTDTQYF. CDR3 DNA sequence: TGTGCCAGCACCGCCTACGGGGGAAGCACAGATACGCAGTATTTT.

This rearrangement joins TRBV7-8 to TRBJ2-3, with D perhaps matching TRBD2 (6 bases). V lost 1 base and J 3 bases, leaving 14 bases between the germline ends. Germline CDR1 reads SGHVS; CDR2 reads FQNEAQ. CDR3 length: 16 amino acids. CDR3 nucleotides: TGTGCCAGCAGCTTAGAGGTTAGCGGCGATACAGATACGCAGTATTTT. This gives the protein CASSLEVSGDTDTQYF.